The text below deals with one T cell receptor beta chain. Antigen specificity is unknown. The data derive from a study of T cell clusters in autoimmune cytopenias. Findings and limits, study-wide: A dominant lymphoma-associated repertoire apparently masked the cluster-lack signature in secondary cytopenia versus chronic lymphocytic leukemia. TRB repertoire shifts in secondary cytopenia and chronic lymphocytic leukemia mostly reflected lymphoma, not autoimmunity.

TRB was amplified from roughly 250 ng of peripheral blood genomic DNA per sample. TRB was amplified by touch-down multiplex PCR, primer pools A and B combined. TCRdb re-analyzed the multiplex PCR reads; it lists each CDR3 protein once, without DNA. The table lists about 6,100 distinct CDR3 sequences, with around 8% in the top ten. The CDR3 spans 17 residues. Looked up from germline, CDR1 is MNHNS and CDR2 is SASEGT. The same sample was also studied in work on T cell repertoires in aging, cancer and after chemotherapy. As that study records: In cancer patients, declining TCR diversity with age involved lost richness and lost evenness. Across the chemotherapy interval, each cancer cohort showed higher median generation probability, suggesting thymic rebound.

This clonotype was obtained from a human donor in good health. The gene calls are TRBV6-1 and TRBJ2-1; TCRdb names TRBD1, which stays unverified in the absence of DNA. The specimen was peripheral blood. The CDR3 loop is CASSEEPPGGAYNEQFF.